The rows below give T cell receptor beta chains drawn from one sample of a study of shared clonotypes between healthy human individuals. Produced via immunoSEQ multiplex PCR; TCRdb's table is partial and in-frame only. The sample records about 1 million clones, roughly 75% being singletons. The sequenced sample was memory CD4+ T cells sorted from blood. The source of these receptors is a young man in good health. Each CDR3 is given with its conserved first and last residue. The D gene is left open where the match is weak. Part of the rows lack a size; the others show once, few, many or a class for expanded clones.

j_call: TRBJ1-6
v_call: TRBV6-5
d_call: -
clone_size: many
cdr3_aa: CASSLGFQDSPLHF

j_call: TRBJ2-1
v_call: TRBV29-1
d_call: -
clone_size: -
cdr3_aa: CSVRRETYNEQFF

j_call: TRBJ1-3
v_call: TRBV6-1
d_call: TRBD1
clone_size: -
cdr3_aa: CASRDRGRGGNTIYF

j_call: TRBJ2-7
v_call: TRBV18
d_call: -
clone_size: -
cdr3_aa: CASGSLSSYEQYF

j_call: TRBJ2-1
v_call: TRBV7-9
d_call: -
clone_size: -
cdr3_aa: CASSPLGSYNEQFF

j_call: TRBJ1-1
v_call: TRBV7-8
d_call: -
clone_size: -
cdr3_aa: CASSGPGGNIGNTEAFF

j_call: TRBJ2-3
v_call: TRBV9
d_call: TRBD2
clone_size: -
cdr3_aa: CASSSIAGGTDTQYF

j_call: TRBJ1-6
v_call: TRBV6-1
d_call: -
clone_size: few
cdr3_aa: CASQGYYNSPLHF

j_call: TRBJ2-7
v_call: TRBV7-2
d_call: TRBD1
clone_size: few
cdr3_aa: CASSLEGDRGRRYEQYF

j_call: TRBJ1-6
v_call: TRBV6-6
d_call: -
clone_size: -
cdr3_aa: CASMAENNSPLHF

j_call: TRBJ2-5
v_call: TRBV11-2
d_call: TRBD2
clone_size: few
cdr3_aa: CASSRSLAGETQYF

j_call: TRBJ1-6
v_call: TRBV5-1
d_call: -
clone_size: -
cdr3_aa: CASSLEAGSMSPLHF

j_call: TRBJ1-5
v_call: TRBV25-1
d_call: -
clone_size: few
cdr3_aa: CAQSPVGRGESNQPQHF

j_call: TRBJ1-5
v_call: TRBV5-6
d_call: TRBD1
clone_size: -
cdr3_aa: CASSRGTGVQGNQPQHF

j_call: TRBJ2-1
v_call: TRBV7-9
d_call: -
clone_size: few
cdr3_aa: CASSIRGRGRNEQFF

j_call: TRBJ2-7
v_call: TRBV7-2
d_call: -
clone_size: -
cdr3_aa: CASSLGLPDEQYF

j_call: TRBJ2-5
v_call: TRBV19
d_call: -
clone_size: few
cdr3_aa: CASSAGSQETQYF

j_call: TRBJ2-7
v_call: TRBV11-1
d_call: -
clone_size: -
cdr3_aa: CASSTAGAAGEQYF

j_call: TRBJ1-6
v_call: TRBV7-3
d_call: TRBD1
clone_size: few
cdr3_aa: CASSLGTGFSPLHF

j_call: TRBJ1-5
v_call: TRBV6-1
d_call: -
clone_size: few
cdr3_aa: CARTGSDDQPQHF

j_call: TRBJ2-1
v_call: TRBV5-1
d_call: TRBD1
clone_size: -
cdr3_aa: CASSSTGATYNEQFF

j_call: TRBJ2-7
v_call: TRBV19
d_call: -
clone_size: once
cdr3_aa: CASSRSGYEQYF